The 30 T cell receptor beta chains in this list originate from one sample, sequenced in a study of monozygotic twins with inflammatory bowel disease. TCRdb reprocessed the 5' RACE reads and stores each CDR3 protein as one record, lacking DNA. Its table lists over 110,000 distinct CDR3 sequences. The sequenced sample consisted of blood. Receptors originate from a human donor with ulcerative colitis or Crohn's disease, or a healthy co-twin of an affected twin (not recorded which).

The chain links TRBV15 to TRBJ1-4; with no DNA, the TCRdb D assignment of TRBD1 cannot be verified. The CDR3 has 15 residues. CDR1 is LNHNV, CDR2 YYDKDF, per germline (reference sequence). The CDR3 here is CATNFRDTRNEKLFF.

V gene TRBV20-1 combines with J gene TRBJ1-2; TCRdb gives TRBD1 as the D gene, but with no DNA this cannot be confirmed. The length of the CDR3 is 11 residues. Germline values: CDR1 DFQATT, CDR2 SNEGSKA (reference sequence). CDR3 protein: CSAPGSVGYTF.

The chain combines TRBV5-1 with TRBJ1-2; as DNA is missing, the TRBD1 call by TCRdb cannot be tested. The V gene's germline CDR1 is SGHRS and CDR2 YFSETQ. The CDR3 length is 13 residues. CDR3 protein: CASSLDGAHGYTF.

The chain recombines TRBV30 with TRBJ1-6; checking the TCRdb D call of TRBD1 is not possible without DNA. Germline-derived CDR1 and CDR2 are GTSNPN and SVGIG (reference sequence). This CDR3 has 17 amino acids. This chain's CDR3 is CAWSDAWNRAVNSPLHF.

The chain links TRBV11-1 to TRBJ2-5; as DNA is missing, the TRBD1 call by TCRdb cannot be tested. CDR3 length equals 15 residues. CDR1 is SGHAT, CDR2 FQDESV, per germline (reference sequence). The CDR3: CASSPGVVYSETQYF.

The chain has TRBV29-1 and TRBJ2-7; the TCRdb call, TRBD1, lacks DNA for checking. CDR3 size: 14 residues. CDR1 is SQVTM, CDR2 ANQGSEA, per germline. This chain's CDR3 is CSVEDRGGVYEQYF.

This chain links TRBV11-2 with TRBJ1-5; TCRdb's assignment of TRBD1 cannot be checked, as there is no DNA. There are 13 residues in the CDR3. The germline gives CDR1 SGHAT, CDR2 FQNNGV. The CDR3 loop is CASSHKGGQPQHF. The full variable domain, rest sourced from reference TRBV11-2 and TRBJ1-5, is EAGVAQSPRYKIIEKRQSVAFWCNPISGHATLYWYQQILGQGPKLLIQFQNNGVVDDSQLPKDRFSAERLKGVDSTLKIQPAKLEDSAVYLCASSHKGGQPQHFGDGTRLSIL.

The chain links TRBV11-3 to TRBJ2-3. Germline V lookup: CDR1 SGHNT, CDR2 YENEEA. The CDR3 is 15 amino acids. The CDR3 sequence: CASSLGGSSTDTQYF.

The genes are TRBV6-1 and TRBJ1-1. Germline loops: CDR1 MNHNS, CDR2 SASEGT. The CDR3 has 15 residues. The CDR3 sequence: CASTSPMGYGTEAFF.

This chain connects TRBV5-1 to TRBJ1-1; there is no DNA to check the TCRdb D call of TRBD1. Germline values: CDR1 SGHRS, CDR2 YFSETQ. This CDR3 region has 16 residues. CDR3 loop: CASSPGQGASRYGAFF. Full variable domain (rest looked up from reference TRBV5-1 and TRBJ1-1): KAGVTQTPRYLIKTRGQQVTLSCSPISGHRSVSWYQQTPGQGLQFLFEYFSETQRNKGNFPGRFSGRQFSNSRSEMNVSTLELGDSALYLCASSPGQGASRYGAFFGQGTRLTVV.

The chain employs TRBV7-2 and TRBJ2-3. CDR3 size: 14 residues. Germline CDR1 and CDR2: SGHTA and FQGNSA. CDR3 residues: CASSLAGIPDTQYF.

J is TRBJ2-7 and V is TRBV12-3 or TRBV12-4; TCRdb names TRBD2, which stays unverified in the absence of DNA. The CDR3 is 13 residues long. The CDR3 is CASSQAGSYEQYF.

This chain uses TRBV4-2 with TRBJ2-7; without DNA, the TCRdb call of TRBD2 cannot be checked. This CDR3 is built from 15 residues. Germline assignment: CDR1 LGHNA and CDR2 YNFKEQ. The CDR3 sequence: CASSTGLAGGYEQYF.

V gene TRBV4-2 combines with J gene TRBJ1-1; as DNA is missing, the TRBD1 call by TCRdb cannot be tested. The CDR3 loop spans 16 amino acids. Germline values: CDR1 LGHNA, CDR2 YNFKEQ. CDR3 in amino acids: CASSPQTGSPGPEAFF.

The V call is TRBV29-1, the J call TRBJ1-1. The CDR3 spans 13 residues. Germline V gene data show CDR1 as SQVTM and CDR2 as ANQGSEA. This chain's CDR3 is CSVRAGMNTEAFF.

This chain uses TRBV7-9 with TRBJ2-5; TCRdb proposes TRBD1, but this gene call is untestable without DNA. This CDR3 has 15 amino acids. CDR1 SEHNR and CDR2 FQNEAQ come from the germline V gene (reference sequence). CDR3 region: CASSEYRGAAETQYF.

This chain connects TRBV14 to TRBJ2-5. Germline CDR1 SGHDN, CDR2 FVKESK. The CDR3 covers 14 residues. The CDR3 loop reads CASSQDPVWETQYF.

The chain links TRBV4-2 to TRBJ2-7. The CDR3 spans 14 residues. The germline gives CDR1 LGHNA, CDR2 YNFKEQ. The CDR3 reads CASSQEQQNYEQYF.

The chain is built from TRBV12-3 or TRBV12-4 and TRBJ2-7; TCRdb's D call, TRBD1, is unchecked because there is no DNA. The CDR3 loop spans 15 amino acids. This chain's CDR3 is CASSATGTASYEQYF.

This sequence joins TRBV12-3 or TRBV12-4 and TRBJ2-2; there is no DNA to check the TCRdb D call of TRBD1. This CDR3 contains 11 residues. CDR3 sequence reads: CASSLTARAFF.

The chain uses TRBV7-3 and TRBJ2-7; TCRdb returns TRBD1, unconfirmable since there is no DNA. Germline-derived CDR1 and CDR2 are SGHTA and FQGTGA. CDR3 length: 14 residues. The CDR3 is CASSPTRDSYEQYF.

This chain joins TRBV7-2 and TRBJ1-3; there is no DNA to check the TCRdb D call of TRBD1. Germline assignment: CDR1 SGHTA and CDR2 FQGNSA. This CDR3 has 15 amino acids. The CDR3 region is CASSHDRGPGNTIYF.

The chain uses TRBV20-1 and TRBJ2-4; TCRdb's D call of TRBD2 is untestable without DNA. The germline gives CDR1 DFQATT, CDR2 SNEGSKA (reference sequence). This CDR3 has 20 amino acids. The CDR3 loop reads CSARDRLSGPWDPKKNIQYF.

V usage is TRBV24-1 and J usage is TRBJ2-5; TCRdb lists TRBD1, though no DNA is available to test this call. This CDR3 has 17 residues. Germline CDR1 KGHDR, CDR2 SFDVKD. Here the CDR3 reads CATSETSGDPGAETQYF.

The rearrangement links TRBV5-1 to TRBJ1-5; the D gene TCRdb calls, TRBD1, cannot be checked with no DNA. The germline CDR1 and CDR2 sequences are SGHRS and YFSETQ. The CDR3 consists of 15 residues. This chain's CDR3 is CASSLLGQQNQPQHF.

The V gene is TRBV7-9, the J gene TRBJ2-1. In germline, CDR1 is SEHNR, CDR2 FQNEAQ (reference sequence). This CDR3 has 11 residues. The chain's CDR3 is CASSFHDEQFF.

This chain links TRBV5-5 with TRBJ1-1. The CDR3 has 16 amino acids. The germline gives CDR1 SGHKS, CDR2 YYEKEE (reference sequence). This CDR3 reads CASSRVQNTLNTEAFF.

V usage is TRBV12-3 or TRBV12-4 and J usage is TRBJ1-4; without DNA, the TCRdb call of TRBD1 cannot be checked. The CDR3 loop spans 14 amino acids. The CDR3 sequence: CASTPTRAKEKLFF.

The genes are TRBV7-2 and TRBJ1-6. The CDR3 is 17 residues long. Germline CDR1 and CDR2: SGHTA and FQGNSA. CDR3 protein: CASSLRRSSSYNSPLHF.

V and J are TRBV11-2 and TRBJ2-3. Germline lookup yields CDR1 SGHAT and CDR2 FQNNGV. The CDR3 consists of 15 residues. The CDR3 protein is CASSRQWLSTDTQYF.